Listed here is a single TCR beta chain. This clone's antigen is unknown. No clone much larger than this one lies a single base away; base qualities are absent. These data belong to a study of blood T cell repertoires in COVID-19 (dated by TCRdb to between 2020 and 2021). At the level of the whole study: Samples covering the acute and convalescent phases of COVID-19 were provided by collaborators in the United States, Italy and Spain. The material from the prospective study consisted of cDNA or gDNA derived from T cells, B-cell-depleted T cells, or PBMCs. The dataset comprised deeply sampled blood TCRbeta repertoires from subjects exposed to, actively infected with, or recovered from COVID-19. A freely available public database, intended as a resource for researchers studying the immune response to SARS-CoV-2, is where the repertoires were released. The samples were drawn from two sources: the first 160 participants of the ongoing ImmuneRACE study, and approximately 1,300 subjects contributed by 6 global collaborators. Nearly every sample came with metadata listing a de-identified subject ID, COVID-19 status, age in years and sex. Where available, HLA class I and class II types were obtained from metadata supplied by the sample provider rather than from assay-based typing.

The collaborating institutions used their own protocols to collect whole blood in K2EDTA tubes. For TCRbeta analysis, collaborator samples were shipped as frozen whole blood, as isolated PBMCs, or as DNA extracted from either sample type. CDR1 and CDR2 are read off the germline V gene as SGHVS and FQNEAQ. The CDR3 spans 15 residues, from the cysteine through the phenylalanine. Only the CDR3 portion is preserved as DNA: 45 bases, with reading frame beginning at the first base. V was cut back by 5 bases and J by 7 bases, leaving a gap of 17 bases between them. General conclusions and limits of the study: Clinical and demographic metadata were provided uncurated, with the amount varying by source and participant.

TCRbeta CDR3 regions were amplified from genomic DNA using the immunoSEQ Assay, a bias-controlled multiplex PCR. Turning to the authors' computational methods: The number of nucleated cells in each sample was estimated by amplification of reference gene primers within the assay. To quantify the absolute abundance of each unique TCRbeta CDR3 rearrangement, sequence reads were collapsed and filtered. Productive Simpson clonality was computed per sample as the square root of Simpson's diversity index over productive rearrangements. As stored in TCRdb, this immuneACCESS dataset retains in-frame rearrangements with V and J assigned. A fraction of the clones does not appear; measured against another copy, unresolved V genes explain less than half of the discrepancy, and the remainder lacks a known reason. Clone size and the V and J calls come from that table; the DNA yielded D and trimming. The sample records over 90,000 clones, around 84% of which are singletons. The ten largest clones represent 3.5% to 5% of the sample.

The sample was peripheral blood. The chain couples TRBV7-8 to TRBJ1-4; the D segment cannot be called with confidence. This receptor was obtained from a human donor in a cohort sampled during active COVID-19. The DNA sequence reads TGTGCCAGCAGCCGCGTCGGGGTGATAAGTGAAAAACTGTTTTTT. This sequence encodes CASSRVGVISEKLFF.